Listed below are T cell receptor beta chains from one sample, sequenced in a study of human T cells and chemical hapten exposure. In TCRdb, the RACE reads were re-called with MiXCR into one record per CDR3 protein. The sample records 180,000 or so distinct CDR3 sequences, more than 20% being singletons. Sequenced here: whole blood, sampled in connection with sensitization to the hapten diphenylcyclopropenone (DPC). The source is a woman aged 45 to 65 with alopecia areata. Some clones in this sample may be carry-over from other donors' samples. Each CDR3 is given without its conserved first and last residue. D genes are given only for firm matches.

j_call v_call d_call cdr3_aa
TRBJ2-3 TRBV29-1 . SVGPVADTQY
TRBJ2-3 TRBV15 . ATSRGLVGGRPDTQY
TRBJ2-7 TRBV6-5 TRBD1 ASSGRDGTGYHEQY
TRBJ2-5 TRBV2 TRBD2 ASSEGTSGVTQY
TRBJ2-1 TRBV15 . ATSRDIPGISSYNEQF
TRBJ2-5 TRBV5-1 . ASSRAGRGQETQY
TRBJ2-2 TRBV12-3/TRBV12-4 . ASSFRNTGELF
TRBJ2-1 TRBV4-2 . ASSQVSMAHYNEQF
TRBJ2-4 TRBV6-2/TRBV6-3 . ASTTWSGRGNIQY
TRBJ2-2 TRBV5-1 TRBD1 ASSFTGGASTGELF
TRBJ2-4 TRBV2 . ASSSEGTGGIQY
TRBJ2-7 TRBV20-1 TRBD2 SARFSGSHEQY
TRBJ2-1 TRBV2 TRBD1 ASSDIGTGVYNEQF
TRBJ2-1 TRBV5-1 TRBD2 ASSPTSGRSNNEQF
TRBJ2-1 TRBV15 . ATSSLLDGNEQF
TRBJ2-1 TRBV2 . ASSLRREWF
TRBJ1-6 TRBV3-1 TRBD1 ASSQEGTGTPLH